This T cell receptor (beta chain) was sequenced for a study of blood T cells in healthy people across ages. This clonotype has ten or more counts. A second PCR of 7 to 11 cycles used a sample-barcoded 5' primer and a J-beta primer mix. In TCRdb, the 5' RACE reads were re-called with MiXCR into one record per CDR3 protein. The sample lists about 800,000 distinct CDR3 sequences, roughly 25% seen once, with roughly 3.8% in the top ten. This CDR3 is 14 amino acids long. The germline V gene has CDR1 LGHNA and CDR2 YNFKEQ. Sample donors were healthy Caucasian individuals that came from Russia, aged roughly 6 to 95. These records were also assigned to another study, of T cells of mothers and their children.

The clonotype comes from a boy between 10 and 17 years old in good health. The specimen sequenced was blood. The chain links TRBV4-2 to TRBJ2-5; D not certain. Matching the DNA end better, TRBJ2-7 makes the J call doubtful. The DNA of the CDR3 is TGTGCCAGCAGCCAAGCCGTGATCTCCTACGAGCAGTACTTC. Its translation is CASSQAVISYEQYF.